This TCR beta chain was profiled in a study of shared clonotypes between healthy human individuals. The repertoire was sequenced with immunoSEQ multiplex PCR; TCRdb's copy has only in-frame clones and lacks some. The sample carries under 850,000 clones, 72% recorded once. As for this clone: What it recognizes is unknown. Other DNA sequences from this sample encode an identical CDR3 as well.

Study outcomes and limitations: Measured sharing among donors was expected to vary with sequencing depth. Clonotypes that were shared across a handful of donors made up approximately 5% of naive CD4 clonotypes.

Trimming removed 3 bases from V and 5 bases from J, with 10 bases in between. Germline V gene sequence: CDR1 SGHAT, CDR2 FQNNGV. The CDR3 covers 13 residues. Material: memory CD4+ T cells sorted from blood. The sample's subset: CD45RA-negative fraction. The source of this sequence is a woman in her twenties or thirties in good health. The chain carries TRBV11-2 and TRBJ1-2; the D is unclear. CDR3 protein: CASSFPGVYGYTF. For the CDR3, the DNA is TGTGCCAGCAGCTTCCCCGGGGTTTATGGCTACACCTTC.